The rows below give T cell receptor beta chains drawn from one sample of a study of OX40 agonist ivuxolimab in advanced cancers. Assay used: immunoSEQ multiplex PCR; TCRdb lists only in-frame clones, some missing. Among roughly 50,000 clones, 70% to 90% were seen once, and the ten largest hold 11%. The sample consisted of CD4+ or CD8+ T cells sorted from blood, taken in a trial of the OX40 agonist ivuxolimab. The receptors were sampled from an adult with an advanced solid tumor such as melanoma, head and neck, liver or kidney cancer. Each CDR3 is given without its conserved first and last residue. Fields, in order: J gene, V gene, CDR3 protein.

j_call: TRBJ2-2
v_call: TRBV5-1
cdr3_aa: ASSIQGLGAGELF

j_call: TRBJ1-3
v_call: TRBV7-9
cdr3_aa: ASSLVGGAPSGNTIY

j_call: TRBJ2-1
v_call: TRBV5-1
cdr3_aa: ASSLVAREVYNEQF

j_call: TRBJ2-1
v_call: TRBV7-9
cdr3_aa: ASSLARAGSLNEQF

j_call: TRBJ2-5
v_call: TRBV5-1
cdr3_aa: ASSLHTRGKETQY

j_call: TRBJ2-1
v_call: TRBV19
cdr3_aa: ASGSGGLSDEQF

j_call: TRBJ2-7
v_call: TRBV15
cdr3_aa: ATSRSSYEQY

j_call: TRBJ1-1
v_call: TRBV27
cdr3_aa: ASSSIPPDTEAF

j_call: TRBJ2-5
v_call: TRBV28
cdr3_aa: ASSLSGTSGQY

j_call: TRBJ2-7
v_call: TRBV5-1
cdr3_aa: ASRVGLDYEQY

j_call: TRBJ2-7
v_call: TRBV7-9
cdr3_aa: ASSPAGTASYEQY

j_call: TRBJ2-2
v_call: TRBV7-9
cdr3_aa: ASSPLHGVDGELF

j_call: TRBJ1-2
v_call: TRBV7-9
cdr3_aa: ASSSPDGHSGGYT

j_call: TRBJ2-1
v_call: TRBV15
cdr3_aa: ATSLIQYNEQF